One sample yielded the 30 T cell receptor beta chains listed below, sequenced in a study of OX40 agonist ivuxolimab in advanced cancers. Sequenced by immunoSEQ multiplex PCR; TCRdb stores in-frame clones only, minus some. The table shows some 100,000 clones, with around 86% occurring only once. Sequenced here: CD4+ or CD8+ T cells sorted from blood, sampled in a trial of the OX40 agonist ivuxolimab. The receptor set was obtained from an adult with an advanced solid tumor such as melanoma, head and neck, liver or kidney cancer.

This clone has only a few counts. The chain carries TRBV27 and TRBJ1-1; 10 bases align to TRBD1. This CDR3 spans 14 amino acids. The V and J ends lost 6 bases and 11 bases, in that order; junction bases with no gene match: 12. CDR1 and CDR2 (germline): MNHEY, SMNVEV (reference sequence). CDR3: CASRARQGAQDAFF. Here the CDR3 DNA reads TGTGCCAGCAGGGCGAGACAGGGGGCCCAGGATGCTTTCTTT.

This chain links TRBV5-1 with TRBJ2-3; maybe TRBD2 (6 bases). Germline CDR1 and CDR2: SGHRS and YFSETQ. V was shortened by 4 bases and J by 2 bases, with 14 bases between the two germline ends. The length of the CDR3 is 15 residues. Written as DNA, the CDR3 is TGCGCCAGCAGCAAAATTAGCGGTAACACAGATACGCAGTATTTT. Amino acid sequence: CASSKISGNTDTQYF. The full variable domain, rest sourced from reference TRBV5-1 and TRBJ2-3, is KAGVTQTPRYLIKTRGQQVTLSCSPISGHRSVSWYQQTPGQGLQFLFEYFSETQRNKGNFPGRFSGRQFSNSRSEMNVSTLELGDSALYLCASSKISGNTDTQYFGPGTRLTVL.

This clone showed up just a few times. This sequence joins TRBV7-6 and TRBJ2-1; D ambiguous. V lost 5 bases and J 5 bases, leaving 7 bases between the germline ends. Looked up from germline, CDR1 is SGHVS and CDR2 is FNYEAQ. The CDR3 spans 12 residues. The DNA for the CDR3 is TGTGCCAGCAGCCCGTCAAACAATGAGCAGTTCTTC. It encodes CASSPSNNEQFF.

The chain couples TRBV29-1 to TRBJ2-1, with 9 bases aligning to TRBD2. Germline V lookup: CDR1 SQVTM, CDR2 ANQGSEA. J gave up 7 bases and V 3 bases, and 10 bases lay outside the gene matches. The CDR3 consists of 15 residues. The CDR3: CSVDTPRLAVNEQFF. The CDR3, as DNA: TGCAGCGTTGATACGCCTCGACTAGCGGTGAATGAGCAGTTCTTC.

This CDR3 reads CASSDGLEKLFF. Here the CDR3 DNA reads TGTGCCAGCAGTGATGGGCTGGAAAAACTGTTTTTT. The V call is TRBV6-1, the J call TRBJ1-4; D is unclear. The CDR3 has 12 amino acids. Trimming left V 3 bases short and J 8 bases short, with 7 bases between. Per germline, CDR1 MNHNS and CDR2 SASEGT.

To note about this clone: The sample holds other DNA sequences that translate to the same CDR3. V usage is TRBV28 and J usage is TRBJ1-2; unclear D gene. The V end was cut by 4 bases, the J end by 1 base, with 10 bases between. The length of the CDR3 is 14 residues. The germline V gene encodes CDR1 MDHEN and CDR2 SYDVKM. The DNA of the CDR3 is TGTGCCAGCAGTTCAGACACTCGTAACTATGGCTACACCTTC. Translated, it gives CASSSDTRNYGYTF.

The chain carries TRBV15 and TRBJ2-5, with 8 nucleotides matching TRBD1. The CDR3 is 12 residues long. Germline V gene lookup returns CDR1 LNHNV and CDR2 YYDKDF (reference sequence). V was pared by 0 bases and J by 13 bases, with 4 bases of the junction left unmatched. The CDR3 loop is CATSRETGVPYF. The CDR3, as DNA: TGTGCCACCAGCAGAGAGACAGGGGTGCCGTACTTC.

The gene calls are TRBV11-2 and TRBJ2-1; 8 bases map to TRBD2. CDR1 is SGHAT and CDR2 is FQNNGV in the germline V gene. The CDR3 is 15 amino acids. The V and J ends lost 2 bases and 3 bases, in that order; junction bases with no gene match: 3. The CDR3 DNA sequence: TGTGCCAGCAGCTTAAGACTAGCGTTCTACAATGAGCAGTTCTTC. Translation: CASSLRLAFYNEQFF.

The V call is TRBV5-5, the J call TRBJ1-2; 9 nucleotides agree with TRBD1. The CDR3 consists of 15 residues. V was clipped by 3 bases and J by 8 bases; unmatched bases: 11. In germline, CDR1 is SGHKS, CDR2 YYEKEE (reference sequence). The CDR3 nucleotides read TGTGCCAGCAGCTACGGGACAGGGACGAATCTGGGCTACACCTTC. Translation: CASSYGTGTNLGYTF.

The chain is built from TRBV18 and TRBJ1-4; the D gene is possibly TRBD1 (5 bases). The germline V and J ends were trimmed by 4 bases and 4 bases, with 7 bases remaining between them. The CDR3 has 13 amino acids. Germline CDR1 and CDR2: KGHSH and LQKENI. The CDR3, as DNA: TGTGCCAGCTCACGGCAGGGTAATGAAAAACTGTTTTTT. Protein: CASSRQGNEKLFF.

This chain joins TRBV6-5 and TRBJ2-7; 10 nucleotides match TRBD1. There are 15 residues in the CDR3. With V trimmed by 6 bases and J by 5 bases, 10 bases remained unmatched. The germline gives CDR1 MNHEY, CDR2 SVGAGI. CDR3 region: CASSRRGTGDHEQYF. CDR3 sequence (DNA): TGTGCCAGCAGCCGCAGAGGGACAGGGGACCACGAGCAGTACTTC.

The V call is TRBV7-9, the J call TRBJ1-2; TRBD1 is a possible D gene (6 bases). CDR1 SEHNR and CDR2 FQNEAQ come from the germline V gene (reference sequence). The CDR3 is 14 amino acids. Trimming cost V 1 base and J 4 bases, with 10 bases left between them. The CDR3 loop reads CASSLGGTLYGYTF. In DNA, the CDR3 is TGTGCCAGCAGCTTAGGGGGGACACTCTATGGCTACACCTTC.

CDR3 coding DNA: TGTGCCAGCAGTGAAGCGCTCAGGGGGCGCGGGGCTTTCTTT. Its protein is CASSEALRGRGAFF. This rearrangement joins TRBV6-1 to TRBJ1-1, with 8 bases that match TRBD1. The CDR3 loop spans 14 amino acids. CDR1 is MNHNS and CDR2 is SASEGT in the germline V gene. Unmatched junction bases numbered 8, after V lost 0 bases and J lost 11 bases.

The chain joins TRBV5-1 to TRBJ2-3; the D is unclear. V lost 0 bases and J lost 2, with 10 bases in between. Germline CDR1 is SGHRS and CDR2 is YFSETQ. The CDR3 totals 15 residues. The CDR3 reads CASSLGAIFTDTQYF. CDR3 in DNA: TGCGCCAGCAGCTTGGGGGCCATATTCACAGATACGCAGTATTTT.

CDR3 region: CASRHGLAATGELFF. In DNA, the CDR3 is TGTGCCAGCAGACATGGACTAGCGGCCACCGGGGAGCTGTTTTTT. The gene calls are TRBV5-6 and TRBJ2-2, with 10 bases matching TRBD2. The trim removed 5 bases at V and 4 bases at J, leaving 5 bases unmatched. The CDR3 extends over 15 amino acids. From germline, CDR1 is SGHDT and CDR2 YYEEEE. The full variable domain, its missing parts supplied by reference TRBV5-6 and TRBJ2-2, is DAGVTQSPTHLIKTRGQQVTLRCSPKSGHDTVSWYQQALGQGPQFIFQYYEEEERQRGNFPDRFSGHQFPNYSSELNVNALLLGDSALYLCASRHGLAATGELFFGEGSRLTVL.

The chain recombines TRBV11-1 with TRBJ2-1; tentatively, D is TRBD1 (6 bases). This CDR3 has 12 residues. Trimming left V 6 bases short and J 7 bases short, with 10 bases between. From germline, CDR1 is SGHAT and CDR2 FQDESV (reference sequence). CDR3 protein: CASRLTGNEQFF. The CDR3 DNA follows: TGTGCCAGCAGGCTTACAGGGAATGAGCAGTTCTTC. The variable domain in full, with the rest retrieved from reference TRBV11-1 and TRBJ2-1, is EAEVAQSPRYKITEKSQAVAFWCDPISGHATLYWYRQILGQGPELLVQFQDESVVDDSQLPKDRFSAERLKGVDSTLKIQPAELGDSAMYLCASRLTGNEQFFGPGTRLTVL.

CDR3 protein: CSVHLFTLVMNTEAFF. Written as DNA, the CDR3 is TGCAGCGTCCACCTCTTCACCCTAGTGATGAACACTGAAGCTTTCTTT. The chain has TRBV29-1 and TRBJ1-1; unclear D gene. The V end lost 6 bases, the J end lost 0 bases, and 20 bases lay between the germline ends. The CDR3 runs to 16 residues. CDR1 and CDR2 from the germline V gene are SQVTM and ANQGSEA.

The rearrangement uses TRBV29-1 and TRBJ1-4; D is possibly TRBD1 (5 bases). The V end was cut by 4 bases, the J end by 5 bases, with 8 bases between. In germline, CDR1 is SQVTM, CDR2 ANQGSEA. The CDR3 is 12 amino acids. This CDR3 is CSVGGGNEKLFF. As DNA, the CDR3 is TGCAGCGTTGGGGGGGGGAATGAAAAACTGTTTTTT.

J is TRBJ2-1 and V is TRBV15; TRBD2 aligns across 7 bases. The trim removed 4 bases at V and 4 bases at J, leaving 7 bases unmatched. The CDR3 contains 15 residues. Germline assignment: CDR1 LNHNV and CDR2 YYDKDF (reference sequence). The CDR3 bases are TGTGCCACCAGCAAACTACGGGAGGAGTACAATGAGCAGTTCTTC. Protein sequence: CATSKLREEYNEQFF.

This sequence joins TRBV6-1 and TRBJ2-7; 8 bases line up with TRBD1. The junction had 8 bases not matched to a gene; V was cut back by 7 bases and J by 3 bases. Per germline, CDR1 MNHNS and CDR2 SASEGT. The CDR3 is 14 amino acids. In nucleotides, the CDR3 is TGTGCCAGCACATCGGGACAGGCGCTCTACGAGCAGTACTTC. It codes for CASTSGQALYEQYF.

This chain connects TRBV4-2 to TRBJ2-1, with a possible D match to TRBD2 (6 bases). Trimming took 3 bases from V and 6 from J, leaving 15 bases between them. CDR3 length: 15 residues. Per germline, CDR1 LGHNA and CDR2 YNFKEQ. The CDR3 DNA is TGTGCCAGCAGCCAGCGACTAGGCGGTTTCAATGAGCAGTTCTTC. This translates into CASSQRLGGFNEQFF.

This clone was seen just once. V usage is TRBV30 and J usage is TRBJ1-5; TRBD1 matches at 7 bases. The CDR3 is made up of 17 amino acids. Germline V gene sequence: CDR1 GTSNPN, CDR2 SVGIG (reference sequence). Trimming removed 3 bases from V and 2 bases from J; junction bases left unmatched: 13. CDR3 region: CAWSPEGRGLGNQPQHF. The CDR3, as DNA: TGTGCCTGGAGCCCCGAGGGGAGGGGGCTTGGCAATCAGCCCCAGCATTTT.

The chain uses TRBV7-9 and TRBJ2-2; the D is unclear. V lost 1 base and J 6 bases, leaving 6 bases between the germline ends. The CDR3 length is 13 residues. In germline, CDR1 is SEHNR, CDR2 FQNEAQ (reference sequence). CDR3: CASSLVVPGELFF. In DNA form, the CDR3 reads TGTGCCAGCAGCTTAGTAGTCCCCGGGGAGCTGTTTTTT. Full variable domain (remainder filled in from reference TRBV7-9 and TRBJ2-2): DTGVSQNPRHKITKRGQNVTFRCDPISEHNRLYWYRQTLGQGPEFLTYFQNEAQLEKSRLLSDRFSAERPKGSFSTLEIQRTEQGDSAMYLCASSLVVPGELFFGEGSRLTVL.

V and J are TRBV27 and TRBJ1-4; tentatively, D is TRBD1 (6 bases). The CDR3 extends over 18 amino acids. Germline lookup yields CDR1 MNHEY and CDR2 SMNVEV (reference sequence). V lost 5 bases to trimming and J lost 1 base, with 20 bases between them. CDR3 loop: CASSQGWGNSGTNEKLFF. In DNA, the CDR3 is TGTGCCAGCAGTCAGGGGTGGGGGAATTCGGGAACTAATGAAAAACTGTTTTTT.

This chain uses TRBV7-6 with TRBJ2-7; D is perhaps TRBD1 (5 bases). Germline-derived CDR1 and CDR2 are SGHVS and FNYEAQ. This CDR3 region has 13 residues. V shed 1 base and J shed 6 bases, with 10 bases lying between them. The CDR3 nucleotides read TGTGCCAGCAGCTTAGGACAGATTGGCGAGCAGTACTTC. This translates into CASSLGQIGEQYF. The full variable domain, completed using reference TRBV7-6 and TRBJ2-7, is GAGVSQSPRYKVTKRGQDVALRCDPISGHVSLYWYRQALGQGPEFLTYFNYEAQQDKSGLPNDRFSAERPEGSISTLTIQRTEQRDSAMYRCASSLGQIGEQYFGPGTRLTVT.

A word on this clone: Sequence at one end of the junction differs from germline and may be a read error. The V call is TRBV5-1, the J call TRBJ2-4; D perhaps matches TRBD1 (5 bases). Looked up from germline, CDR1 is SGHRS and CDR2 is YFSETQ. The CDR3 totals 13 residues. CDR3 in DNA: TGCGCCAGCAGCTTTGGGTTGGACACCGAAGTGCACTTC. This translates into CASSFGLDTEVHF.

This chain joins TRBV30 and TRBJ2-1; no reliable D call. V was clipped by 0 bases and J by 5 bases, with 8 bases between them. CDR1 is GTSNPN, CDR2 SVGIG, per germline (reference sequence). The CDR3 has 13 amino acids. CDR3 in amino acids: CAWSVNHNNEQFF. The CDR3 DNA follows: TGTGCCTGGAGTGTAAACCACAACAATGAGCAGTTCTTC.

Notes on this clone: One junction end does not reproduce the germline sequence, and a read error may be involved. This chain connects TRBV7-7 to TRBJ2-3; either TRBD1 or TRBD2 may fit D (7 bases each). CDR3 length: 14 amino acids. The germline V gene has CDR1 SSHAT and CDR2 FNYEAQ (reference sequence). In nucleotides, the CDR3 is TGTGCTAGCAGCCCAGGGGGGGTGGCAGATACGCAGTATTTT. Protein product: CASSPGGVADTQYF.

The chain combines TRBV20-1 with TRBJ2-7, with D maybe TRBD1 (5 bases). CDR3 size: 11 residues. Germline CDR1 and CDR2: DFQATT and SNEGSKA (reference sequence). Trimming shortened V by 6 bases and J by 3 bases, and 9 bases separated the two germline ends. This chain's CDR3 is CSARDSYEQYF. CDR3 in DNA: TGCAGTGCCCGTGACAGCTACGAGCAGTACTTC.

This chain uses TRBV9 with TRBJ2-1, with 14 bases aligning to TRBD2. Looked up from germline, CDR1 is SGDLS and CDR2 is YYNGEE. Trimming at V came to 0 bases and at J to 8 bases, leaving 4 bases not matched to a gene. The CDR3 runs 16 residues. Here the CDR3 reads CASSVGLAGGLDEQFF. CDR3 coding DNA: TGTGCCAGCAGCGTAGGACTAGCGGGAGGGTTAGATGAGCAGTTCTTC.